This TCR beta chain was sequenced during a study of cytomegalovirus exposure and HLA in healthy donors. Both 60 Vbeta primers and 13 Jbeta primers went into the PCR. Sequencing was performed with immunoSEQ multiplex PCR; in TCRdb, only in-frame clones are kept and a portion is missing. In the table there are roughly 150,000 clones, around a tenth of which are singletons. This clone was picked up a small number of times. Sequences were obtained from PBMCs. The sequence was obtained from a male donor in good health and CMV-seronegative.

CDR3 loop: CASSVGQGDYEQYF. The CDR3, as DNA: TGTGCCAGCAGCGTGGGACAGGGTGACTACGAGCAGTACTTC. The J gene is TRBJ2-7, the V gene TRBV9, with 9 bases fitting TRBD1. The V and J ends lost 2 bases and 3 bases, in that order; junction bases with no gene match: 3. Germline CDR1 reads SGDLS; CDR2 reads YYNGEE. The CDR3 totals 14 residues.